Listed here are 7 T cell receptor beta chains from one sample, sequenced in a study of tumor and adjacent non-tumor tissue in lung cancer. Three rounds of nested PCR, following a modified ARM-PCR protocol, produced the TCRbeta library. MiXCR was run by TCRdb on the multiplex PCR reads, yielding one entry per CDR3 protein. Found here are some 100,000 distinct CDR3 sequences, 50% to 70% of them singletons; the top ten hold around 20%. No cell sorting was done before RNA was extracted from the tissue. The normal lung tissue was taken more than 3 cm from the tumor edge. Sequenced sample: distant non-tumor lung tissue. The source of these receptors is a man aged 25 to 40 with non-small cell lung cancer.

For this clonotype: The junction differs from germline at one of its ends, possibly a read error. The chain uses TRBV11-2 and TRBJ1-2; D is possibly TRBD1 (5 bases). The CDR3 is 13 residues long. Germline V gene sequence: CDR1 SGHAT, CDR2 FQNNGV. The CDR3 loop is CASGLTGVSGYTF. The CDR3, as DNA: TGTGCCAGCGGCTTAACGGGGGTAAGTGGCTACACCTTC.

The V call is TRBV24-1, the J call TRBJ2-1; TRBD2 matches at 13 bases. V lost 4 bases, J lost 8 bases, and 10 bases stayed unmatched. Germline CDR1 and CDR2: KGHDR and SFDVKD. This CDR3 spans 17 amino acids. CDR3 sequence reads: CATSDTSGRAQRDEQFF. CDR3 coding DNA: TGTGCCACCAGTGACACTAGCGGGAGGGCACAAAGGGATGAGCAGTTCTTC.

A note on this clonotype: Possible read error: a much larger clone is one base away. The V gene is TRBV6-5, the J gene TRBJ1-3; D possibly corresponds to TRBD1 (6 bases). CDR1 MNHEY and CDR2 SVGAGI come from the germline V gene. The CDR3 covers 14 residues. The CDR3 loop reads CASRRTDSGNTVYF. In DNA, the CDR3 is TGTGCCAGCAGGAGGACAGATTCTGGAAACACCGTATATTTT.

With respect to this clonotype: This may be a read error, as it is one base from a much larger clone. The rearrangement joins TRBV6-5 to TRBJ1-2; TRBD1 matches at 7 bases. Germline values: CDR1 MNHEY, CDR2 SVGAGI. CDR3 size: 16 residues. CDR3 nucleotides: TGTGCCAGCAGTTACTCCGCAGGGTGGGACAGCTATGGCTTCACCTTC. Translating it yields CASSYSAGWDSYGFTF.

Regarding this clonotype: A junction end diverges from the germline sequence, so it may reflect a read error. The chain is built from TRBV11-2 and TRBJ2-7; 11 positions match TRBD2. This CDR3 is 15 amino acids long. From germline, CDR1 is SGHAT and CDR2 FQNNGV. The CDR3 sequence: CDSSFGLAGSYERYF. DNA of the CDR3: TGTGACAGCAGCTTCGGACTAGCGGGTTCCTACGAGCGGTACTTC.

In its sample, this clonotype was seen a few times. A much larger clonotype is one base distant, so this may be a read error. V and J are TRBV20-1 and TRBJ1-5; 9 bases are shared with TRBD1. This CDR3 comprises 16 residues. Germline CDR1 reads DFQATT; CDR2 reads SNEGSKA (reference sequence). The CDR3 DNA sequence: TGCAGTGCCTGGACAGGGGCTGGATATAGCAGTCAGCCCCAGCATTTT. This sequence encodes CSAWTGAGYSSQPQHF.

The rearrangement links TRBV12-5 to TRBJ2-7; 8 nucleotides line up with TRBD1. The CDR3 is made up of 15 amino acids. Germline CDR1 and CDR2: LGHNT and FRNRAP. Trimming took 8 bases from V and 2 from J; bases not matched to a gene: 11. The CDR3: CASSVWDRQTYEQYF. In nucleotides, the CDR3 is TGTGCTAGTAGTGTCTGGGACAGGCAAACCTACGAGCAGTACTTC.